These 19 T cell receptor beta chains came from one sample sequenced in a study of blood T cell repertoires in COVID-19. TCRdb keeps only in-frame clones here, not all; method: immunoSEQ multiplex PCR. This sample yields around 160,000 clones, of which around 85% are seen a single time; 8% to 13% belongs to the top ten. Sequenced material: peripheral blood. These receptors came from a man aged 55 to 70 with active or convalescent COVID-19.

V usage is TRBV12-3 or TRBV12-4 and J usage is TRBJ1-1; unclear D gene. Trimming removed 3 bases from V and 12 bases from J, with 11 bases in between. This CDR3 comprises 11 residues. The CDR3 nucleotides are TGTGCCAGCAGTTTCGAAAAGCGCCCTTTCTTT. This translates into CASSFEKRPFF.

The CDR3 sequence is CASSHQPGTGAVEQYF. The CDR3 bases are TGCGCCAGCAGCCACCAACCCGGGACAGGGGCGGTCGAGCAGTACTTC. The chain has TRBV5-1 and TRBJ2-7; 10 nucleotides agree with TRBD1. V lost 4 bases and J lost 6; bases outside the gene matches: 13. CDR3 length: 16 amino acids. The germline V gene has CDR1 SGHRS and CDR2 YFSETQ.

V is TRBV7-9 and J is TRBJ2-7, with 7 bases matching TRBD1. This CDR3 is built from 11 residues. Germline CDR1 reads SEHNR; CDR2 reads FQNEAQ (reference sequence). The junction had 1 base not matched to a gene; V was cut back by 5 bases and J by 6 bases. The CDR3 is CASSRTGEQYF. The DNA of the CDR3 is TGTGCCAGCAGCCGGACAGGCGAGCAGTACTTC. The whole variable domain, filled in from reference TRBV7-9 and TRBJ2-7, reads DTGVSQNPRHKITKRGQNVTFRCDPISEHNRLYWYRQTLGQGPEFLTYFQNEAQLEKSRLLSDRFSAERPKGSFSTLEIQRTEQGDSAMYLCASSRTGEQYFGPGTRLTVT.

The rearrangement links TRBV10-1 to TRBJ2-3, with a tentative D call TRBD1 (5 bases). The CDR3 runs to 12 residues. V dropped 7 bases and J dropped 0 bases, with 5 bases sitting between them. Germline CDR1 reads WNHNN; CDR2 reads SYGVQD (reference sequence). The CDR3 here is CASKGSTDTQYF. Here the CDR3 DNA reads TGCGCCAGCAAGGGGAGCACAGATACGCAGTATTTT.

V is TRBV18 and J is TRBJ1-2, with unresolved D. CDR3 length equals 14 residues. The V end was cut by 2 bases, the J end by 0 bases, with 7 bases between. Germline V gives CDR1 KGHSH, CDR2 LQKENI. DNA for the CDR3: TGTGCCAGCTCACCAGGGCGTGCTAACTATGGCTACACCTTC. Amino acids: CASSPGRANYGYTF.

This chain joins TRBV21-1 and TRBJ1-2; no check of the table's D call, TRBD1, against the DNA was made. TRBV21-1 is annotated as a pseudogene. The CDR3 is 14 residues long. The CDR3 DNA is TGTGCCAGCAGCTCCGCAGGGGGCACCTATGGCTACACCTTC. Translating it yields CASSSAGGTYGYTF.

Concerning this clone itself: The junction departs from the called germline gene at one end, perhaps through a read error. V and J are TRBV5-8 and TRBJ1-3, with 12 bases lining up with TRBD1. This CDR3 is built from 15 residues. Germline loops: CDR1 SGHTS, CDR2 YDEGEE. The CDR3 DNA reads as TGTGCCAGCAGCTTGCACCGGGACAGGGGGCGGTTTACCGTATTT. Amino acid sequence: CASSLHRDRGRFTVF.

The genes are TRBV5-1 and TRBJ1-6; D might be TRBD1 (5 bases). The V end was cut by 2 bases, the J end by 10 bases, with 16 bases between. Germline assignment: CDR1 SGHRS and CDR2 YFSETQ. This CDR3 region has 15 residues. CDR3 region: CASSFGGGSASPLHF. The CDR3 DNA reads as TGCGCCAGCAGCTTTGGCGGGGGTTCTGCATCACCCCTCCACTTT.

The V gene is TRBV3-1 (or the pseudogene TRBV3-2), the J gene TRBJ2-7, with 8 nucleotides matching TRBD2. Unmatched junction bases numbered 14, after V lost 1 base and J lost 6 bases. Germline CDR1 reads LGHDT; CDR2 reads YNNKEL (reference sequence). CDR3 length equals 17 residues. The DNA of the CDR3 is TGTGCCAGCAGCCAAGGATTTGCGGGACTAGGCGCCTCCGAGCAGTACTTC. The encoded protein is CASSQGFAGLGASEQYF.

The chain joins TRBV7-2 to TRBJ2-3, with 8 bases lining up with TRBD2. The CDR3 runs to 15 residues. Germline CDR1 and CDR2: SGHTA and FQGNSA. Losses at the gene ends were 5 bases for V and 0 bases for J; bases not matched to a gene: 4. This CDR3 is CASSLGRGSTDTQYF. As DNA, the CDR3 is TGTGCCAGCAGCCTCGGGAGGGGAAGCACAGATACGCAGTATTTT.

A single count supports this clone. The CDR3 spells CASRTGRGEKLFF. As DNA, the CDR3 is TGCGCCAGCCGGACAGGGCGCGGTGAAAAACTGTTTTTT. This chain uses TRBV5-1 with TRBJ1-4, with TRBD1 matching 8 bases. The J segment lost 7 bases and the V segment lost 7 bases, leaving 6 bases of the junction unmatched. The length of the CDR3 is 13 residues. Germline V gene sequence: CDR1 SGHRS, CDR2 YFSETQ.

The chain is built from TRBV19 and TRBJ2-1; D may be TRBD1 (6 bases). The CDR3 is 18 residues long. Trimming left V 7 bases short and J 1 base short, with 23 bases between. Germline CDR1 LNHDA, CDR2 SQIVND (reference sequence). CDR3 protein: CASTPRGEFTGSYNEQFF. CDR3 DNA sequence: TGTGCCAGTACCCCGAGGGGCGAATTCACAGGGTCCTACAATGAGCAGTTCTTC.

This clone was seen a handful of times. This chain connects TRBV7-9 to TRBJ1-6; maybe TRBD1 (5 bases). V shed 2 bases and J shed 7 bases, with 12 bases lying between them. The CDR3 consists of 15 residues. Germline CDR1 is SEHNR and CDR2 is FQNEAQ (reference sequence). In DNA, the CDR3 is TGTGCCAGCAGCTTAAATTCAGGGAACAATTCACCCCTCCACTTT. Amino acid sequence: CASSLNSGNNSPLHF.

This clone was seen more than once but under ten times. The genes are TRBV5-1 and TRBJ2-7; 7 bases line up with TRBD1. The CDR3 runs 14 residues. V dropped 2 bases and J dropped 5; count of bases not matched to a gene: 7. Germline assignment: CDR1 SGHRS and CDR2 YFSETQ. CDR3 sequence: CASSFRQGSHEQYF. The CDR3 bases are TGCGCCAGCAGCTTTAGACAGGGTAGTCACGAGCAGTACTTC.

The V and J genes are TRBV5-6 and TRBJ1-5; D gene ambiguous. This CDR3 spans 14 amino acids. V was clipped by 2 bases and J by 5 bases, with 11 bases between them. Germline V gene data show CDR1 as SGHDT and CDR2 as YYEEEE. CDR3 sequence: CASSFGLSDQPQHF. The CDR3 DNA follows: TGTGCCAGCAGCTTCGGACTCTCGGATCAGCCCCAGCATTTT.

Only a few counts were recorded for this clone. The chain has TRBV7-2 and TRBJ2-7, with 7 bases aligning to TRBD2. Germline V CDR1 and CDR2: SGHTA, FQGNSA. V shed 4 bases and J 4 bases; nucleotides not matched to a gene: 13. The CDR3 is 16 residues long. Written as DNA, the CDR3 is TGTGCCAGCAGCTCCTGGAGGAGCGGGACGTTATACGAGCAGTACTTC. This gives the protein CASSSWRSGTLYEQYF. Filled out from reference TRBV7-2 and TRBJ2-7, the complete variable domain reads GAGVSQSPSNKVTEKGKDVELRCDPISGHTALYWYRQSLGQGLEFLIYFQGNSAPDKSGLPSDRFSAERTGGSVSTLTIQRTQQEDSAVYLCASSSWRSGTLYEQYFGPGTRLTVT.

The V gene is TRBV2, the J gene TRBJ2-5; 7 bases agree with TRBD2. The CDR3 sequence is 14 residues long. J gave up 6 bases and V 8 bases, and 12 bases lay outside the gene matches. Germline V gene data show CDR1 as SNHLY and CDR2 as FYNNEI. The chain's CDR3 is CASLARGRGKTQYF. The DNA of the CDR3 is TGTGCCAGCTTGGCGAGAGGGCGGGGGAAGACCCAGTACTTC.

The chain links TRBV5-1 to TRBJ2-1; 7 bases are a match to TRBD2. This CDR3 is built from 12 residues. V lost 0 bases to trimming and J lost 12 bases; unmatched junction nucleotides: 3. Germline assignment: CDR1 SGHRS and CDR2 YFSETQ. The CDR3 reads CASSLDPGGQFF. The CDR3 coding sequence is TGCGCCAGCAGCTTGGACCCGGGGGGGCAGTTCTTC. The full variable domain, with the rest looked up from reference TRBV5-1 and TRBJ2-1, is KAGVTQTPRYLIKTRGQQVTLSCSPISGHRSVSWYQQTPGQGLQFLFEYFSETQRNKGNFPGRFSGRQFSNSRSEMNVSTLELGDSALYLCASSLDPGGQFFGPGTRLTVL.

The chain combines TRBV6-5 with TRBJ1-1; D gene unclear. Germline CDR1 and CDR2: MNHEY and SVGAGI. The CDR3 contains 14 residues. V was clipped by 6 bases and J by 0 bases, with 11 bases between them. In DNA, the CDR3 is TGTGCCAGCAGGAACAGAAAAATGAACACTGAAGCTTTCTTT. It specifies CASRNRKMNTEAFF.